The subject of this entry is one TCR beta chain. Its recognized antigen is unknown. Nothing much larger sits one base from this clone, and base qualities are not available. The data stem from a study of blood T cell repertoires in COVID-19 (dated by TCRdb to about 2020). About the investigation overall: Collaborator samples came from the United States, Italy and Spain and covered acute and convalescent phases of COVID-19. The material from the prospective study consisted of cDNA or gDNA derived from T cells, B-cell-depleted T cells, or PBMCs. Subjects who had been exposed to COVID-19, were actively infected with it, or had recovered from it provided the deeply sampled blood TCRbeta repertoires that made up the dataset. The repertoires were made available in a free public database intended to serve as a resource for research on the immune response to SARS-CoV-2. The samples were drawn from the first 160 participants of the ongoing ImmuneRACE study and from roughly 1,300 subjects provided by 6 global collaborators. A de-identified subject ID, COVID-19 status, age in years and sex were almost always included in the sample metadata. Where available, HLA class I and class II types were obtained from metadata supplied by the sample provider rather than from assay-based typing.

In the prospective study, participants were about 18 to 89 years old, resided in under 30 geographic areas of the United States, and were enrolled through a virtual design. To assign participants to cohorts, the prospective study relied on clinical history that participants themselves reported in a screening survey and a study questionnaire. Recovered participants in ImmuneRACE Cohort 3 were defined by two consecutive negative NP/OP PCR tests, clearance by a healthcare professional, or resolution of symptoms. In the prospective study, mobile phlebotomists collected whole blood, serum and a nasopharyngeal or oropharyngeal swab from each participant. Additional blood draws and questionnaires over an approximately 2-month period could optionally be provided by prospective study participants. Blood samples from the prospective study were shipped frozen or at room temperature prior to DNA extraction.

CDR1 and CDR2 are read off the germline V gene as KGHSH and LQKENI. V loses 4 bases, J loses 9 bases, and the germline ends lie 13 bases apart. CDR3 length: 14 amino acids, cysteine to phenylalanine. Only CDR3 DNA is held: 42 bases, read in frame from base 1. Study-wide findings and limitations: Clinical and demographic metadata were provided uncurated, with the amount varying by source and participant.

TCRbeta CDR3 regions were amplified from genomic DNA using the immunoSEQ Assay, a bias-controlled multiplex PCR. On the authors' methods: Within the assay, amplification of reference gene primers was used to estimate how many nucleated cells each sample contained. To quantify the absolute abundance of each unique TCRbeta CDR3 rearrangement, sequence reads were collapsed and filtered. For each sample, productive Simpson clonality was calculated as the square root of Simpson's diversity index across productive rearrangements. TCRdb carries this immuneACCESS record with in-frame sequences only. Its versions omit some clonotypes, under half of them owing to an unresolved V gene in the studies checked, with the rest unexplained. The V and J calls and clone size are taken from that table; D and trimming were inferred from the DNA. Recorded for this sample are roughly 360,000 clones; 80% to 85% of them occurred a single time. The ten most abundant clones make up around 5.1% of the sample.

The rearranged chain carries TRBV18 and TRBJ1-6, and possibly TRBD1, on 6 matching bases. Material for sequencing was PBMCs or T cells enriched from blood (not recorded which). This receptor was taken from a woman between 50 and 59 years old who had recovered from COVID-19. The encoded CDR3 is CASSQGQGGSPLHF. The DNA reads TGTGCCAGCTCACAGGGACAAGGAGGTTCACCCCTCCACTTT.